The 14 T cell receptor beta chains below come from one sample, sequenced in a study of beta chain features in type 1 diabetes. Every bit of the isolated RNA underwent reverse transcription, so sequencing read expressed TCRB transcripts. Some clones are missing from TCRdb's copy, which holds only in-frame ones; the method was immunoSEQ multiplex PCR. This sample has 250,000 to 300,000 clones; 7.5% to 9.5% occur once, and the top ten carry approximately 1%. Sequenced material: central memory CD4+ T cells from blood. The receptors here all came from a young woman in good health.

This clone has more than one count but fewer than ten. Written as DNA, the CDR3 is TGTGCCAGCAGCTTAGCATGGGGGAGTGGCTACACCTTC. Protein: CASSLAWGSGYTF. This sequence joins TRBV7-8 and TRBJ1-2, with D perhaps TRBD1 (5 bases). CDR1 and CDR2 from the germline V gene are SGHVS and FQNEAQ. The CDR3 runs 13 residues. V was clipped by 0 bases and J by 7 bases, with 9 bases between them.

The chain carries TRBV19 and TRBJ2-7; TRBD1 aligns across 11 bases. Germline trimming cut 9 bases from V and 4 bases from J; bases unmatched to any gene: 2. This CDR3 spans 12 amino acids. Germline assignment: CDR1 LNHDA and CDR2 SQIVND (reference sequence). The CDR3 reads CASGTGGYEQYF. CDR3 bases: TGTGCCAGCGGGACAGGGGGATACGAGCAGTACTTC.

This rearrangement joins TRBV25-1 to TRBJ1-4, with D tentatively TRBD1 (5 bases). V was clipped by 5 bases and J by 5 bases, with 9 bases between them. The germline V gene has CDR1 MGHDK and CDR2 SYGVNS. The CDR3 consists of 13 residues. CDR3 nucleotides: TGTGCCAGCAGTCCGGGGGGGAATGAAAAACTGTTTTTT. Its translation is CASSPGGNEKLFF.

This chain joins TRBV6-5 and TRBJ2-7; 7 nucleotides align to TRBD1. There are 14 residues in the CDR3. V gave up 4 bases and J gave up 6 bases; unmatched junction bases: 9. CDR1 is MNHEY and CDR2 is SVGAGI in the germline V gene. As DNA, the CDR3 is TGTGCCAGCAGTTTCGACAGGGAGTTTGGCGAGCAGTACGTC. As protein: CASSFDREFGEQYV.

This clone was recorded a few times. The genes are TRBV7-9 and TRBJ2-5; 8 bases agree with TRBD2. This CDR3 contains 15 residues. Per the germline V gene, CDR1 is SEHNR and CDR2 is FQNEAQ (reference sequence). V lost 5 bases, J lost 2 bases, and 7 bases stayed unmatched. The CDR3 sequence is CASSPLAGGQETQYF. The CDR3 DNA reads as TGTGCCAGCAGCCCCTTGGCGGGGGGACAAGAGACCCAGTACTTC.

This clone was picked up a small number of times. The chain carries TRBV4-2 and TRBJ2-5; 7 bases map to TRBD1. Germline CDR1 is LGHNA and CDR2 is YNFKEQ. The ends lost 5 bases at V and 0 bases at J; junction bases unmatched: 9. This CDR3 is built from 16 residues. As DNA, the CDR3 is TGTGCCAGCAGCTCCAGACAGGGCAAGTACCAAGAGACCCAGTACTTC. The encoded protein is CASSSRQGKYQETQYF.

This clone was observed a handful of times. The J gene is TRBJ1-2, the V gene TRBV25-1; D gene uncertain. Germline V gene lookup returns CDR1 MGHDK and CDR2 SYGVNS. V lost 4 bases and J 4 bases, leaving 4 bases between the germline ends. The CDR3 is 11 residues long. CDR3 coding DNA: TGTGCCAGCAGTGTAGGCTATGGCTACACCTTC. This encodes CASSVGYGYTF.

This clone was seen a handful of times. The chain uses TRBV27 and TRBJ2-5; D uncertain. The germline V gene has CDR1 MNHEY and CDR2 SMNVEV (reference sequence). This CDR3 comprises 15 residues. V shed 0 bases and J shed 7 bases, with 15 bases lying between them. The CDR3 loop is CASSLSAATKGTQYF. CDR3 DNA: TGTGCCAGCAGTTTATCGGCGGCTACAAAGGGGACCCAGTACTTC.

This clone came up a few times. The chain combines TRBV5-1 with TRBJ2-6; the match to TRBD1 covers 9 bases. The CDR3 spans 19 residues. Germline lookup yields CDR1 SGHRS and CDR2 YFSETQ. J lost 4 bases, V lost 4 bases, and 15 bases had no gene match. The CDR3 loop is CASSGGTGITLAGANVLTF. CDR3 coding DNA: TGCGCCAGCAGCGGTGGGACAGGGATTACCCTGGCCGGGGCCAACGTCCTGACTTTC.

Note on this clone: This CDR3 is also generated by other DNA sequences in the sample. The CDR3 loop reads CASSPGTGGDTQYF. In nucleotides, the CDR3 is TGTGCCAGCTCACCCGGGACAGGGGGTGATACGCAGTATTTT. The chain combines TRBV18 with TRBJ2-3; TRBD1 agrees at 11 bases. In germline, CDR1 is KGHSH, CDR2 LQKENI. This CDR3 has 14 amino acids. The J segment lost 6 bases and the V segment lost 3 bases, leaving 2 bases of the junction unmatched.

This clone was counted a few times. The chain combines TRBV5-6 with TRBJ1-5; D call uncertain. The CDR3 consists of 14 residues. Germline CDR1 and CDR2: SGHDT and YYEEEE. V shed 5 bases and J shed 6 bases, with 15 bases lying between them. The CDR3 reads CASSSRKVGQPQHF. CDR3 in DNA: TGTGCCAGCAGTTCCCGGAAGGTGGGTCAGCCCCAGCATTTT.

The chain is built from TRBV11-2 and TRBJ2-1; TRBD2 agrees at 8 bases. V was clipped by 5 bases and J by 2 bases; unmatched bases: 8. Germline V gene sequence: CDR1 SGHAT, CDR2 FQNNGV. The CDR3 contains 16 residues. CDR3 loop: CASSPGGAATYNEQFF. CDR3 bases: TGTGCCAGCAGCCCGGGAGGGGCGGCAACCTACAATGAGCAGTTCTTC.

J is TRBJ2-2 and V is TRBV29-1; D is possibly TRBD1 (6 bases). CDR3 length: 14 residues. Between the trimmed V and J ends, which lost 2 bases and 7 bases, there was a span of 14 bases. The germline gives CDR1 SQVTM, CDR2 ANQGSEA. CDR3 sequence (DNA): TGCAGCGTTGAAATGAGGGGGAATGGCGGGGAGCTGTTTTTT. Its protein is CSVEMRGNGGELFF.

Many counts were recorded for this clone. The V gene is TRBV19, the J gene TRBJ1-1; D ambiguous. Between the trimmed V and J ends, which lost 7 bases and 3 bases, there was a span of 12 bases. Germline CDR1 is LNHDA and CDR2 is SQIVND (reference sequence). The CDR3 totals 13 residues. The CDR3 DNA reads as TGTGCCAGTAAGATCCCGGGATACACTGAAGCTTTCTTT. Amino acid sequence: CASKIPGYTEAFF.